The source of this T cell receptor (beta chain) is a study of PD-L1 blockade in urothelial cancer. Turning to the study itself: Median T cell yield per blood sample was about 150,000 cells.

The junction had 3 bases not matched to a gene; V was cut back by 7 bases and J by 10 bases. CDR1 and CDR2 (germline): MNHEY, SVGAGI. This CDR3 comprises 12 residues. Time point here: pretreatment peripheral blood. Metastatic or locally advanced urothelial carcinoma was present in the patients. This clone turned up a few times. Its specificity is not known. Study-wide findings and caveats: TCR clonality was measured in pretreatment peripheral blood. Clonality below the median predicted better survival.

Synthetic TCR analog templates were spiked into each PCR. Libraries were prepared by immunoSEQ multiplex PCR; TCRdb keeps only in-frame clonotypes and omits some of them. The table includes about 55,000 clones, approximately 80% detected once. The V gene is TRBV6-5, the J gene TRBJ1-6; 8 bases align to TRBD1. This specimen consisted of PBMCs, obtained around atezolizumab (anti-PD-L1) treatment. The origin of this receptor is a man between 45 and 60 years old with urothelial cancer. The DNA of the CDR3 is TGTGCCAGCACCGGACAGGGCTCACCCCTCCACTTT. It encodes CASTGQGSPLHF.